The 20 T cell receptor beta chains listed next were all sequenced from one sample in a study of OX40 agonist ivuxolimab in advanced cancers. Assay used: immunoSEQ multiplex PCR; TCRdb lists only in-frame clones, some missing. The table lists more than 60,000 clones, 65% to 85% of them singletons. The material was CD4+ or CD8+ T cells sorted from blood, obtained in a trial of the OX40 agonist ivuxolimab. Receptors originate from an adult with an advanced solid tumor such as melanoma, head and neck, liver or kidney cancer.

CDR3 sequence (DNA): TGTGCCAGCAGCCTCGTTTTGAACAATGAGCAGTTCTTC. This translates into CASSLVLNNEQFF. The chain combines TRBV7-3 with TRBJ2-1; D call uncertain. V dropped 5 bases and J dropped 5 bases, with 10 bases sitting between them. Germline V gene data show CDR1 as SGHTA and CDR2 as FQGTGA. This CDR3 has 13 amino acids.

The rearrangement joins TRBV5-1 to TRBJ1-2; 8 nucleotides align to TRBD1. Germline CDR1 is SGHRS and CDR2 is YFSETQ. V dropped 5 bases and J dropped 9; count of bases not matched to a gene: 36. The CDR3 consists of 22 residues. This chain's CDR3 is CASSYFSGGDAAGPGSPGSYTF. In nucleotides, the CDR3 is TGCGCCAGCAGTTACTTTTCAGGGGGCGATGCCGCCGGCCCGGGTAGCCCTGGTAGCTACACCTTC.

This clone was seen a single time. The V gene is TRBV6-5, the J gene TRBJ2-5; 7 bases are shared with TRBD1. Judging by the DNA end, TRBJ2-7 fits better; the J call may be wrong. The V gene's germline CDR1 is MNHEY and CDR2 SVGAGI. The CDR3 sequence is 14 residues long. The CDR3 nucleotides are TGTGCCAGCAGTAACCGGGACAGAGGATCCGAGCAGTACTTC. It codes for CASSNRDRGSEQYF.

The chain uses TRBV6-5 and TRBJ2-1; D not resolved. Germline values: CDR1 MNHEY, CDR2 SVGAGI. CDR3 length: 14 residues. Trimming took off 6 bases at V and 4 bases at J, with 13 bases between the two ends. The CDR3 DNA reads TGTGCCAGCAGGGGATGGAGCCATTACAATGAGCAGTTCTTC. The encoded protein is CASRGWSHYNEQFF.

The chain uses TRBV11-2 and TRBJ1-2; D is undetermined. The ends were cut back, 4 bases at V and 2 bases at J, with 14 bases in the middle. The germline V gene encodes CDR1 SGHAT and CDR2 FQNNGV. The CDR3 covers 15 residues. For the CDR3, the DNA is TGTGCCAGCAGCTCCGTAGGGAGGGCGAACTATGGCTACACCTTC. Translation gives CASSSVGRANYGYTF.

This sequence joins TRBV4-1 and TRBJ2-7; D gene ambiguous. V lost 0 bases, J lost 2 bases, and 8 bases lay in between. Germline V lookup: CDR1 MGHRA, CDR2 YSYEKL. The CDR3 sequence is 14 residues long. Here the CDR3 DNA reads TGCGCCAGCAGCCAAGACAGGTTTACCTACGAGCAGTACTTC. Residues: CASSQDRFTYEQYF.

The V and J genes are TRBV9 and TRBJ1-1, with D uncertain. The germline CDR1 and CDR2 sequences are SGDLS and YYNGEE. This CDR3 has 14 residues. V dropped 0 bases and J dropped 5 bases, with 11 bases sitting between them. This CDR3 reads CASSVEGLTTEAFF. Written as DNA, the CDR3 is TGTGCCAGCAGCGTAGAAGGTCTGACAACTGAAGCTTTCTTT.

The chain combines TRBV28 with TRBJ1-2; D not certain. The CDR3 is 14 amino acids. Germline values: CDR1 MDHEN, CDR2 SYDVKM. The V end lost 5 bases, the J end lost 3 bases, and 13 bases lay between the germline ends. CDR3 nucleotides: TGTGCCAGCAGTGTCCCAGGACCTCACTATGGCTACACCTTC. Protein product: CASSVPGPHYGYTF.

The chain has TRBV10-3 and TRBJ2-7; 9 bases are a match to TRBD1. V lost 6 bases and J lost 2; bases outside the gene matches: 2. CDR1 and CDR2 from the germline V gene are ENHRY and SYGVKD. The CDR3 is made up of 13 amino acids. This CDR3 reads CAIRGQGAYEQYF. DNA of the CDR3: TGTGCCATCAGGGGACAGGGAGCCTACGAGCAGTACTTC.

The CDR3 protein is CASSRGTLGPNQPQHF. The DNA of the CDR3 is TGTGCCAGCAGTCGCGGGACCCTGGGGCCTAATCAGCCCCAGCATTTT. The chain uses TRBV6-6 and TRBJ1-5; TRBD1 might be the D (5 bases). V dropped 5 bases and J dropped 4 bases, with 18 bases sitting between them. CDR3 length equals 16 residues. The V gene's germline CDR1 is MNHNY and CDR2 SVGAGI (reference sequence).

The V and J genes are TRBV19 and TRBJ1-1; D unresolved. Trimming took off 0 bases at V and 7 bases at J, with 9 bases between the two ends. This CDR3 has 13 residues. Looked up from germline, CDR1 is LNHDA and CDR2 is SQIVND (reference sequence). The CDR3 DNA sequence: TGTGCCAGTAGTATAGATATCCGGGGTGAAGCTTTCTTT. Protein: CASSIDIRGEAFF.

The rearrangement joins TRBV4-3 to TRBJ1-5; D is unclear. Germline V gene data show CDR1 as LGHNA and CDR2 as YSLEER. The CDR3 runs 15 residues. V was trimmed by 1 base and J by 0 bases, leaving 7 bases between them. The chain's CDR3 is CASSQAGFSNQPQHF. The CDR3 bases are TGCGCCAGCAGCCAAGCGGGATTTAGCAATCAGCCCCAGCATTTT.

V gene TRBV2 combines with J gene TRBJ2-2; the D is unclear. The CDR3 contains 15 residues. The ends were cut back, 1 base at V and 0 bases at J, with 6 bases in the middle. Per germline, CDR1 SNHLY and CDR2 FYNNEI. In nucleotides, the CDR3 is TGTGCCAGCAGTGAAGGGGCGGCGAACACCGGGGAGCTGTTTTTT. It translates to CASSEGAANTGELFF.

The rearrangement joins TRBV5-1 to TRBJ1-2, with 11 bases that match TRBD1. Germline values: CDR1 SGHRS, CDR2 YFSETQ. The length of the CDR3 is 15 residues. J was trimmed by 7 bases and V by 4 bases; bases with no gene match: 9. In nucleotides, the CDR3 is TGCGCCAGCAGCGGAGGGACAGGGGGGAACAGTGGCTACACCTTC. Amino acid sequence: CASSGGTGGNSGYTF. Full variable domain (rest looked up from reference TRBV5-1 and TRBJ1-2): KAGVTQTPRYLIKTRGQQVTLSCSPISGHRSVSWYQQTPGQGLQFLFEYFSETQRNKGNFPGRFSGRQFSNSRSEMNVSTLELGDSALYLCASSGGTGGNSGYTFGSGTRLTVV.

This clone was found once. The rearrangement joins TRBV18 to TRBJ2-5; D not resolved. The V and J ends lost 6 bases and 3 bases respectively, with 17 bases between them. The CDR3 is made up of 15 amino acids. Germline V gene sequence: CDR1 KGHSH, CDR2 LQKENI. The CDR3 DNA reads TGTGCCAGCTCCCTCGGTCGGAACCCAAAAGAGACCCAGTACTTC. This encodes CASSLGRNPKETQYF.

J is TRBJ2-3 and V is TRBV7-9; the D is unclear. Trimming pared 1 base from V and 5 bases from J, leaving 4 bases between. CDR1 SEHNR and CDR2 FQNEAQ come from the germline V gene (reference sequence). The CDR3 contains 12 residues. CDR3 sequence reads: CASSLVVDTQYF. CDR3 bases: TGTGCCAGCAGCTTAGTTGTAGATACGCAGTATTTT. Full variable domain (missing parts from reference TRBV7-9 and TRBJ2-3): DTGVSQNPRHKITKRGQNVTFRCDPISEHNRLYWYRQTLGQGPEFLTYFQNEAQLEKSRLLSDRFSAERPKGSFSTLEIQRTEQGDSAMYLCASSLVVDTQYFGPGTRLTVL.

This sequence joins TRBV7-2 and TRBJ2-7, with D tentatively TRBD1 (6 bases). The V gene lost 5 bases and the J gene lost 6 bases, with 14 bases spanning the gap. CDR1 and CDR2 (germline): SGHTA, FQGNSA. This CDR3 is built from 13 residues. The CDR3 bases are TGTGCCAGCAGCCCACGCCACAGGGCCGAGCAGTACTTC. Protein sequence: CASSPRHRAEQYF. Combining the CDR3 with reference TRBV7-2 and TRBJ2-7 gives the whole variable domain GAGVSQSPSNKVTEKGKDVELRCDPISGHTALYWYRQSLGQGLEFLIYFQGNSAPDKSGLPSDRFSAERTGGSVSTLTIQRTQQEDSAVYLCASSPRHRAEQYFGPGTRLTVT.

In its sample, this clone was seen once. For the CDR3, the DNA is TGTGCCACCGCCGGGGGGGCCCGAGAGACCCAGTACTTC. Residues: CATAGGARETQYF. The chain links TRBV2 to TRBJ2-5, with 8 nucleotides matching TRBD2. Germline V lookup: CDR1 SNHLY, CDR2 FYNNEI. With V trimmed by 10 bases and J by 4 bases, 8 bases remained unmatched. The CDR3 has 13 amino acids.

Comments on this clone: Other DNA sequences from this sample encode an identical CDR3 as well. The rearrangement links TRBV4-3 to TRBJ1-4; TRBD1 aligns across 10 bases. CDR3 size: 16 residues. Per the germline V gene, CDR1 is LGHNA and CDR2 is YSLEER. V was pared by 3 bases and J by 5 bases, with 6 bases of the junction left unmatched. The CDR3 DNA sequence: TGCGCCAGCAGCCAGGCCGGGGGACAGGGGAATGAAAAACTGTTTTTT. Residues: CASSQAGGQGNEKLFF.

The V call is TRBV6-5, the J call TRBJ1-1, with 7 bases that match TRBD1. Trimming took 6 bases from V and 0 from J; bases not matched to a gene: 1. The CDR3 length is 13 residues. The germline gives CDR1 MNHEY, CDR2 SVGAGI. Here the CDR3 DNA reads TGTGCCAGCAGACAGGGGTTGAACACTGAAGCTTTCTTT. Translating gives CASRQGLNTEAFF.